This T cell receptor (beta chain) was sequenced during a study of blood T cells in healthy people across ages (dated by TCRdb to about 2015). About the investigation overall: Template switching captured roughly one uniquely barcoded TCR beta cDNA molecule per two T cells in model experiments. To track age-related changes in TCR beta repertoire diversity, the study relied on deep sequencing normalized with unique cDNA molecular identifiers. The donors were divided into four age groups: young (average around 16 years), middle-aged (about 40), aged (about 61) and long-lived (around 87). To avoid experimental bias, donors of different ages were randomly spread across the sequencing lanes. For two donors (one aged 18 to 30 and one aged 80 or older), the study analyzed two additional independent replicas of 1 million unique cDNA reads from the same blood draw.

Broad study findings and their caveats: Compared with the aged group, the long-lived group had more naive CD4+ T cells, fewer expanded clones and increased TCR diversity, suggesting age selection. Bulk unsorted PBMC profiling prevented conclusive comparison of naive and antigen-experienced compartments. Observed TCR beta diversity per million T cells fell roughly linearly with age, and a significant reduction was already apparent by age approximately 41. Donor CMV infection status was unknown, potentially confounding age-related changes in expanded clonotypes. Total diversity estimates from one million sequenced T cells were considered lower bounds and underestimates. The percentage of naive T cells measured by flow cytometry correlated strongly with observed TCR beta diversity.

Systemically healthy Caucasian individuals from Russia, 39 in total and aged roughly 6 to 90 years, were included as donors. About 10 milliliters of peripheral blood were collected from each donor into EDTA-treated Vacutainer tubes. Ficoll-Paque density-gradient centrifugation was used to isolate PBMCs, with at least 6.5 million per sample. Total RNA was extracted from PBMCs with Trizol reagent, with at least 5 micrograms obtained per sample. The percentages of naive CD45RAhigh/CD27high T cells were determined by flow cytometry on a PBMC aliquot from every donor. A word on this clonotype: There is no known antigen for this receptor. Within one base of it there is no much larger clone, and no base qualities were kept.

Receptors were amplified or captured by 5' RACE. Sequencing relied on an Illumina HiSeq 2500. A second PCR of 7 to 11 cycles was run with a J-beta primer mix and a sample-barcoded 5' primer. Each TCR beta cDNA molecule received a unique molecular identifier from a template-switch 5' adaptor carrying 12 random nucleotides. Each sample yielded at least 2.5 million CDR3-containing paired-end reads. First-strand cDNA was synthesized from all RNA with the Mint cDNA synthesis kit, primed by a TRBC-specific oligonucleotide. All cDNA was treated with uracil-DNA glycosylase and then went through a first 18-cycle PCR with the universal primers M1SS and BC2_uni_R. Per the authors' processing: For normalization, 1 million high-quality reads, each with a distinct molecular identifier, were randomly selected from each sample. Instead of being binned into consensus sequences, reads with shared molecular identifiers were discarded. MiTCR, set to a Q25 quality threshold and the strictest error-elimination algorithm, was used for CDR3 identification, clonotype clustering and error correction. A nonparametric unseen species model with Euler transformation was used to estimate a lower bound on total TCR beta diversity. TCRdb reprocessed the public reads (quality trimming at Q25 with fastp, clone calling with MiXCR) and kept in-frame beta chains. Every distinct CDR3 protein forms one entry, paired with its most common genes and DNA. For this entry, the V and J calls and clone size follow TCRdb and not the study's own pipeline. The sample table contains 1.5 million to 2 million distinct CDR3 sequences; only one count was recorded for approximately 30% of them. 7.7% of the sample comes from the top ten.

Trimming at the junction amounts to 1 base on V and 7 bases on J, and the germline ends lie 11 bases apart. From cysteine to phenylalanine, the CDR3 is 14 amino acids long. Just CDR3 DNA is preserved here, 42 bases in frame from base 1. Sequences MNHEY (CDR1) and SMNVEV (CDR2) are obtained from the germline V gene (reference sequence). This receptor chain uses TRBV27 and TRBJ1-5, with TRBD1 tentatively as D gene (5 bases match). Sample: blood. This sequence was found in a woman in her 30s in good health. The nucleotides read TGTGCCAGCAGTTTATACGGGGGGAGACAGCCCCAGCATTTT. It specifies CASSLYGGRQPQHF.